These 17 T cell receptor beta chains share one sample of origin, sequenced in a study of read filtering for tumor transcriptome and immune sequencing. From roughly 0.4 ug of RNA, a library with molecular barcoded alpha/delta and beta/gamma adaptors was made. From the reads, TCRdb called clonotypes with MiXCR, one entry per CDR3 protein. The data contain tens of thousands of distinct CDR3 sequences, 11% to 15% of them singletons. Sample: a population of CD138-negative cells sorted from bone marrow. These receptors were collected from a donor at least 40 years old with multiple myeloma.

In its sample, this clonotype was seen many times. Germline is not matched at one junction end, which may reflect a read error. The chain has TRBV28 and TRBJ2-4; 10 bases are shared with TRBD2. The CDR3 runs to 13 residues. CDR1 MDHEN and CDR2 SYDVKM come from the germline V gene. The CDR3 region has the DNA TGTGCCAGCAGTTTTTCGGCTAGCGGGAGAGTAGACTTC. It yields the protein CASSFSASGRVDF.

This clonotype was recorded at least ten times. The chain links TRBV29-1 to TRBJ2-7; 14 bases match TRBD2. V trimming: 5 bases; J trimming: 3 bases; junction bases outside the gene matches: 6. Looked up from germline, CDR1 is SQVTM and CDR2 is ANQGSEA. The CDR3 totals 15 residues. The DNA for the CDR3 is TGCAGCGTTTACAGTGGACTAGCGGGAGGCTACGAGCAGTACTTC. The encoded protein is CSVYSGLAGGYEQYF.

This clonotype was detected ten times or more. The chain couples TRBV20-1 to TRBJ2-1; D perhaps matches TRBD2 (5 bases). Germline V lookup: CDR1 DFQATT, CDR2 SNEGSKA (reference sequence). Deletions cut 3 bases from V and 0 bases from J, with 15 bases between. The CDR3 runs to 16 residues. The CDR3 DNA reads as TGCAGTGCTAGGGACTCACTAGGAAGCTCCTACAATGAGCAGTTCTTC. Translating gives CSARDSLGSSYNEQFF.

This clonotype was observed a single time. With a much larger clone just one base away, this may be a read error. This rearrangement joins TRBV6-2 or TRBV6-3 to TRBJ2-3, with D hard to call. Germline CDR1 MNHEY, CDR2 SVGEGT. The CDR3 is made up of 14 amino acids. V was clipped by 4 bases and J by 6 bases, with 14 bases between them. This CDR3 is CASSLTRPADTQYF. The CDR3 coding sequence is TGTGCCAGCAGTTTGACGCGCCCTGCTGATACGCAGTATTTT.

Comments on this clonotype: Since a far larger clone is one base different, this is likely a read error. V gene TRBV7-2 combines with J gene TRBJ2-1; a possible D gene is TRBD1 (6 bases). The CDR3 length is 18 residues. Germline CDR1 and CDR2: SGHTA and FQGNSA. The ends were cut back, 4 bases at V and 6 bases at J, with 25 bases in the middle. CDR3 coding DNA: TGTGCCAGCAGCTCACTAGGAGGAATGGGGGCCCTTGCCAATGAGCAGTTCTTC. Translation gives CASSSLGGMGALANEQFF.

There are a few counts of this clonotype. This chain joins TRBV7-9 and TRBJ2-3; no reliable D call. The V and J ends lost 1 base and 14 bases respectively, with 7 bases between them. The CDR3 is 10 amino acids. Germline CDR1 reads SEHNR; CDR2 reads FQNEAQ (reference sequence). CDR3 residues: CASSLGVLYF. The CDR3 bases are TGTGCCAGCAGCTTAGGGGTCCTGTATTTT.

The sample holds many counts of this clonotype. The chain recombines TRBV7-6 with TRBJ2-2; 10 bases are a match to TRBD2. The junction had 6 bases not matched to a gene; V was cut back by 1 base and J by 7 bases. The CDR3 loop spans 16 amino acids. CDR1 and CDR2 from the germline V gene are SGHVS and FNYEAQ. CDR3 nucleotides: TGTGCCAGCAGCTTAGGTCCGGCTAGCGGGAGCGGGGAGCTGTTTTTT. It encodes CASSLGPASGSGELFF.

This clonotype was counted at least ten times. This chain uses TRBV7-9 with TRBJ1-1; D possibly corresponds to TRBD1 (5 bases). CDR3 length: 12 amino acids. V was cut by 8 bases and J by 0 bases, with 7 bases left in between. Germline V gives CDR1 SEHNR, CDR2 FQNEAQ (reference sequence). The CDR3 region is CASSGLNTEAFF. CDR3 coding DNA: TGTGCCAGCTCAGGGCTGAACACTGAAGCTTTCTTT.

Ten or more counts support this clonotype. The gene calls are TRBV5-1 and TRBJ1-2, with no clear D. There are 14 residues in the CDR3. CDR1 SGHRS and CDR2 YFSETQ come from the germline V gene. V dropped 0 bases and J dropped 4 bases, with 10 bases sitting between them. The CDR3 DNA sequence: TGCGCCAGCAGCTTGGATGGCAGCCCCTATGGCTACACCTTC. Its protein product is CASSLDGSPYGYTF.

This clonotype has at least ten counts. The chain carries TRBV5-5 and TRBJ2-1; 10 bases align to TRBD1. Germline V gene sequence: CDR1 SGHKS, CDR2 YYEKEE (reference sequence). The ends lost 5 bases at V and 7 bases at J; junction bases unmatched: 9. CDR3 size: 15 residues. In DNA form, the CDR3 reads TGTGCCAGCAGGCCGGGACAGGGGCATGCTAATGAGCAGTTCTTC. The encoded protein is CASRPGQGHANEQFF. The full variable domain, rest sourced from reference TRBV5-5 and TRBJ2-1, is DAGVTQSPTHLIKTRGQQVTLRCSPISGHKSVSWYQQVLGQGPQFIFQYYEKEERGRGNFPDRFSARQFPNYSSELNVNALLLGDSALYLCASRPGQGHANEQFFGPGTRLTVL.

This clonotype occurred many times. The chain is built from TRBV19 and TRBJ2-2, with TRBD2 matching 11 bases. The germline gives CDR1 LNHDA, CDR2 SQIVND (reference sequence). The CDR3 is 17 amino acids. V lost 6 bases and J lost 0; bases outside the gene matches: 6. CDR3 in DNA: TGTGCCAGTAGGAGACTAGCGGGAAGGTCGAACACCGGGGAGCTGTTTTTT. Encoded protein: CASRRLAGRSNTGELFF.

This clonotype was counted only a few times. V is TRBV18 and J is TRBJ2-2, with unresolved D. Germline CDR1 is KGHSH and CDR2 is LQKENI. Trimming removed 3 bases at V and 6 bases at J, with 2 bases between. CDR3 length: 11 residues. The CDR3 spells CASSPSGELFF. In DNA, the CDR3 is TGTGCCAGCTCACCGTCCGGGGAGCTGTTTTTT.

This clonotype was recorded at least ten times. This rearrangement joins TRBV7-8 to TRBJ2-2, with 7 bases that match TRBD2. The CDR3 runs 15 residues. In germline, CDR1 is SGHVS, CDR2 FQNEAQ. V lost 5 bases to trimming and J lost 1 base; unmatched junction nucleotides: 4. CDR3 bases: TGTGCCAGCAGCCCAGAGCGGGGGAACACCGGGGAGCTGTTTTTT. This translates into CASSPERGNTGELFF.

This clonotype was observed at least ten times. V gene TRBV30 combines with J gene TRBJ2-5; 12 bases fit TRBD2. CDR3 length equals 14 residues. J lost 4 bases, V lost 1 base, and 1 base had no gene match. Germline V gene sequence: CDR1 GTSNPN, CDR2 SVGIG (reference sequence). CDR3 sequence reads: CAWSAGLAGETQYF. As DNA, the CDR3 is TGTGCCTGGAGTGCGGGACTAGCGGGAGAGACCCAGTACTTC.

Regarding this clonotype: This could be a read error, since a much larger clone is one nucleotide away. J is TRBJ2-3 and V is TRBV5-1, with 11 bases matching TRBD2. The CDR3 consists of 18 residues. Germline V gives CDR1 SGHRS, CDR2 YFSETQ. With 0 bases clipped from V and 8 bases from J, the junction kept 14 bases outside the gene matches. The CDR3 DNA reads TGCGCCAGCAGCTTGGACCCACCGGGACTAGCGGCAGCGATTACGCAGTATTTT. This codes for CASSLDPPGLAAAITQYF.

The CDR3 DNA reads as TGTGCCAGCAGCCAATTGCACAGCAATGCCCTCCAAGAGACCCAGTACTTC. It specifies CASSQLHSNALQETQYF. V and J are TRBV16 and TRBJ2-5; no clear D. The germline V gene has CDR1 KGHSY and CDR2 FQNENV. The V gene lost 1 base and the J gene lost 1 base, with 16 bases spanning the gap. The CDR3 extends over 17 amino acids.

In its sample, this clonotype was seen many times. This chain links TRBV20-1 with TRBJ2-7; 7 nucleotides match TRBD2. Germline V gives CDR1 DFQATT, CDR2 SNEGSKA (reference sequence). This CDR3 region has 14 residues. V lost 0 bases to trimming and J lost 3 bases; unmatched junction nucleotides: 5. The chain's CDR3 is CSARDREVIYEQYF. CDR3 DNA sequence: TGCAGTGCTAGAGATCGGGAGGTAATCTACGAGCAGTACTTC.